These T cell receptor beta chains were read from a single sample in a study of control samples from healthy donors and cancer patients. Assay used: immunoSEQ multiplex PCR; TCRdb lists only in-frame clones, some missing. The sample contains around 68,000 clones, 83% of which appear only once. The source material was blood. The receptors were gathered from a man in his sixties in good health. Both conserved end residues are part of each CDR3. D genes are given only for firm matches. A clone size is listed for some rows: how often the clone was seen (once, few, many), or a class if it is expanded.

TGTGCCAGCAGTCGGGACGGGAGTCTGGGTAAAGAGACCCAGTACTTC,CASSRDGSLGKETQYF,NA,TRBJ2-5,TRBV6-2/TRBV6-3,NA
TGTGCCAGCTCACCACCGAACCGGGGGGCTGCCCCTCCGTACTTC,CASSPPNRGAAPPYF,NA,TRBJ2-5,TRBV18,NA
TGTGCCTGGAGGCACACTGGGCAGGATGGCTACACCTTC,CAWRHTGQDGYTF,NA,TRBJ1-2,TRBV30,few
TGCGCCAGCAGCCAAGATTTCGGCTCTAGCGGACTTGGATACGAGCAGTACTTC,CASSQDFGSSGLGYEQYF,TRBD2,TRBJ2-7,TRBV4-1,NA
TGTGCCAGCAGCCAGTCTCTCATAAGGGCGGGAGGGCCCTACGAGCAGTACTTC,CASSQSLIRAGGPYEQYF,TRBD2,TRBJ2-7,TRBV4-2,NA
TGTGCCTGGCCGGGACTAGCTGGCAATGAGCAGTTCTTC,CAWPGLAGNEQFF,TRBD2,TRBJ2-1,TRBV2,NA
TGTGCCAGCAGCCAAGATGCAGGCAGGGGGTTAGGTGAAAAACTGTTTTTT,CASSQDAGRGLGEKLFF,TRBD1,TRBJ1-4,TRBV4-2,NA
TGTGCCAGCAGTGAAGCGACACTAGCCTACAATGAGCAGTTCTTC,CASSEATLAYNEQFF,NA,TRBJ2-1,TRBV2,NA
TGTGCCAGCAGTTCCCCGACTAGCATGGGCCTAGAACAGTACTTC,CASSSPTSMGLEQYF,TRBD2,TRBJ2-7,TRBV6-2/TRBV6-3,NA
TGTGCCAGCAGTTCGACTAGCGGGCCCCAAGAGACCCAGTACTTC,CASSSTSGPQETQYF,TRBD2,TRBJ2-5,TRBV5-6,NA
TGTGCCAGCAGTAACGACTATTATGGACTTGGGATCTATGGCTACACCTTC,CASSNDYYGLGIYGYTF,NA,TRBJ1-2,TRBV27,few
TGCGCCAGCAGCCCGGGGATTGCCTCGAACACTGAAGCTTTCTTT,CASSPGIASNTEAFF,NA,TRBJ1-1,TRBV5-1,NA
TGCGCCAGCAGCTTGACGGGAGTGGGAGATACGCAGTATTTT,CASSLTGVGDTQYF,NA,TRBJ2-3,TRBV5-1,once
TGTGCCAGCTCACCAGAGATACGCCGATATAATTCACCCCTCCACTTT,CASSPEIRRYNSPLHF,NA,TRBJ1-6,TRBV18,NA
TGTGCCAGCAGTTACATCGGGTCGGGCTATGGCTACACCTTC,CASSYIGSGYGYTF,NA,TRBJ1-2,TRBV6-2/TRBV6-3,NA
TGTGCCATCAGGGACGAAGTTGGGCAGTACTTC,CAIRDEVGQYF,NA,TRBJ2-7,TRBV10-3,NA
TGTGCCAGCAGTTTAGACGGACAGGGGGCGAGGGGCTACACCTTC,CASSLDGQGARGYTF,TRBD1,TRBJ1-2,TRBV28,NA
TGTGCCAGCAGTTTTACAGGGCGCTATGGCTACACCTTC,CASSFTGRYGYTF,NA,TRBJ1-2,TRBV27,NA
TGTGCCAGCAGCCATCGGGGGGAGGGCTATGGCTACACCTTC,CASSHRGEGYGYTF,NA,TRBJ1-2,TRBV3-1/TRBV3-2,NA
TGTGCCAGCAGTTACCGGGACAGGGTTATTTACGAGCAGTACTTC,CASSYRDRVIYEQYF,TRBD1,TRBJ2-7,TRBV28,NA
TGTGCCAGCAGCTTAGCAGGACAGCCCCAGCATTTT,CASSLAGQPQHF,NA,TRBJ1-5,TRBV7-9,many
TGTGCCAGTAGAGGGGGACCCGGTCAGCCCCAGCATTTT,CASRGGPGQPQHF,NA,TRBJ1-5,TRBV19,NA
TGTGCCAGCAGCGTAGAACCTACTCAATACAATGAGCAGTTCTTC,CASSVEPTQYNEQFF,NA,TRBJ2-1,TRBV9,NA
TGTGCCATCAGTGATGGGACTAGCGGGACGGAGACCCAGTACTTC,CAISDGTSGTETQYF,TRBD2,TRBJ2-5,TRBV10-3,NA
TGTGCCAGCAGCCTCGGGACTAGCAGAGAGCAGTACTTC,CASSLGTSREQYF,TRBD2,TRBJ2-7,TRBV11-3,NA
TGTGCCAGCAGTGAAGTTGCAGGGAGAGGCTACACCTTC,CASSEVAGRGYTF,NA,TRBJ1-2,TRBV6-1,NA
TGTGCCAGCAGTCGCCGGGACATAGCCTACGAGCAGTACTTC,CASSRRDIAYEQYF,NA,TRBJ2-7,TRBV6-5,NA
TGCAGTGCTAGTTACAGGGGGACCTACGAGCAGTACTTC,CSASYRGTYEQYF,TRBD1,TRBJ2-7,TRBV20-1,NA
TGTGCCAGCAGGCCGAGAACGGACACCTGGTACGAGCAGTACTTC,CASRPRTDTWYEQYF,NA,TRBJ2-7,TRBV28,NA
TGCGCCAGCAGCCCACGAGGGGGTAGCTACAATGAGCAGTTCTTC,CASSPRGGSYNEQFF,NA,TRBJ2-1,TRBV4-3,many
TGTGCCAGCAGCCTACTAGCGGGAGGAGGTAATGAGCAGTTCTTC,CASSLLAGGGNEQFF,TRBD2,TRBJ2-1,TRBV6-5,NA
TGTGCCAGCAGCGCCGGGGAGCGGGAGGGCCCTCGAGAGACCCAGTACTTC,CASSAGEREGPRETQYF,TRBD2,TRBJ2-5,TRBV5-8,NA
TGTGCCAGCAGCTTAGGTATAATCGCGGGAGTAGGAATCAATGAGCAGTTCTTC,CASSLGIIAGVGINEQFF,TRBD2,TRBJ2-1,TRBV7-2,medium-sized
TGTGCCAGCAGCTTCATGGGGACAGGGGAATATGGCTACACCTTC,CASSFMGTGEYGYTF,TRBD1,TRBJ1-2,TRBV7-8,NA
TGTGCCACCCGGCGGGGGGCCGCTCCCGAAGATACGCAGTATTTT,CATRRGAAPEDTQYF,TRBD2,TRBJ2-3,TRBV11-2,NA
TGTGCCAGCAGCTTAGGATTAAGGAATAGCAATCAGCCCCAGCATTTT,CASSLGLRNSNQPQHF,NA,TRBJ1-5,TRBV5-5,many
TGTGCCAGTAGTACTCGTCTCGATACGCAGTATTTT,CASSTRLDTQYF,NA,TRBJ2-3,TRBV19,NA
TGCGCCAGCAGCCCGCCCCCGACAGGGCGAGAGACCCAGTACTTC,CASSPPPTGRETQYF,TRBD1,TRBJ2-5,TRBV5-1,NA
TGTGCCAGCAGTTACCAGAGCTCGAACACTGAAGCTTTCTTT,CASSYQSSNTEAFF,NA,TRBJ1-1,TRBV6-2/TRBV6-3,medium-sized
TGTGCCACCAGCACATATGGGGGCGCCCAGCCCCAGCATTTT,CATSTYGGAQPQHF,NA,TRBJ1-5,TRBV15,NA